This T cell receptor beta chain was retrieved from a study of blood T cell repertoires in COVID-19. Participant age was roughly 18 to 90 years, and participants resided in about 25 US areas. Cohort 3 donors were reported recovered after two negative PCRs, clearance, or symptom resolution. The germline gives CDR1 LNHDA, CDR2 SQIVND (reference sequence). The trim removed 7 bases at V and 4 bases at J, leaving 5 bases unmatched. CDR3 length equals 13 residues. As originally analysed: Reference gene primer amplification gave nucleated cell count estimates. The assay was immunoSEQ multiplex PCR, and TCRdb's table has in-frame clones only and misses some. The V and J calls and clone size come from that table; D and trimming were worked out from the DNA. This table holds about 190,000 clones, approximately 84% found once.

The clonotype comes from a woman in her 30s who had recovered from COVID-19. J is TRBJ1-1 and V is TRBV19; 8 bases line up with TRBD1. The sample taken for sequencing was PBMCs or T cells enriched from blood (not recorded which). In DNA form, the CDR3 reads TGTGCCAGTAAGCCAGGGGGCTTCACTGAAGCTTTCTTT. Encoded protein: CASKPGGFTEAFF.